This T cell receptor beta chain is from a study of beta chain features in type 1 diabetes. What was sequenced were expressed TCRB transcripts, since all of the isolated RNA had been reverse transcribed. Produced via immunoSEQ multiplex PCR; TCRdb's table is partial and in-frame only. The table shows more than 150,000 clones, with roughly 9% occurring only once. Findings and caveats of the study: Type 1 diabetes patients had fewer VDJ junction insertions and more deletions. Within patients, naive, central memory and Treg TCRB repertoires seemed more similar than within healthy donors. When Type 1 diabetes patients were examined, their TCRB CDR3s proved moderately but significantly shorter in all four CD4+ subsets.

V was cut by 3 bases and J by 1 base, with 9 bases left in between. CDR1 and CDR2 (germline): SGHVS, FNYEAQ. CDR3 length: 14 residues. Of note for this clone: Its antigen remains unidentified.

The TCR sequence derives from a young woman with type 1 diabetes. The chain uses TRBV7-6 and TRBJ1-1; D unclear. The specimen sequenced was central memory CD4+ T cells from blood. The CDR3 loop is CASSFGNANTEAFF. DNA for the CDR3: TGTGCCAGCAGCTTTGGCAATGCGAACACTGAAGCTTTCTTT.